The 22 T cell receptor beta chains listed next were all sequenced from one sample in a study of T-cell memory formation after mild COVID-19. MiXCR, run by TCRdb on the 5' RACE reads, gives a single entry per CDR3 protein. The table records around 300,000 distinct CDR3 sequences, about a sixth of them present only once. The sequenced sample consisted of PBMCs or a T cell subset sorted from them (not recorded which). The receptors were gathered from a man aged 18-30 years who had mild COVID-19 (a few samples of this study predate the infection). Cell type and time point are not known.

This clonotype occurred many times. This chain uses TRBV5-1 with TRBJ2-3; unclear D gene. Germline V gene lookup returns CDR1 SGHRS and CDR2 YFSETQ. The ends were cut back, 3 bases at V and 2 bases at J, with 10 bases in the middle. The CDR3 loop spans 14 amino acids. The CDR3 nucleotides are TGCGCCAGCAGCTCCCAGACCCTCACAGATACGCAGTATTTT. Its protein is CASSSQTLTDTQYF. Variable domain in full (rest from reference TRBV5-1 and TRBJ2-3): KAGVTQTPRYLIKTRGQQVTLSCSPISGHRSVSWYQQTPGQGLQFLFEYFSETQRNKGNFPGRFSGRQFSNSRSEMNVSTLELGDSALYLCASSSQTLTDTQYFGPGTRLTVL.

The genes are TRBV7-8 and TRBJ2-7, with D possibly TRBD2 on 5 matching bases. From germline, CDR1 is SGHVS and CDR2 FQNEAQ. Trimming left V 7 bases short and J 7 bases short, with 8 bases between. The CDR3 has 10 residues. CDR3 in amino acids: CASIRGEQYV. Here the CDR3 DNA reads TGTGCCAGCATCCGGGGAGAGCAGTACGTC.

Only a few counts were recorded for this clonotype. This chain links TRBV5-5 with TRBJ2-1, with unresolved D. The germline V gene encodes CDR1 SGHKS and CDR2 YYEKEE (reference sequence). V was pared by 4 bases and J by 4 bases, with 6 bases between. CDR3 length: 12 residues. CDR3 DNA sequence: TGTGCCAGCAGCACCCAGTACAATGAGCAGTTCTTC. Amino acid sequence: CASSTQYNEQFF.

The chain has TRBV7-8 and TRBJ2-5, with D unresolved. CDR1 is SGHVS and CDR2 is FQNEAQ in the germline V gene. The ends were cut back, 5 bases at V and 2 bases at J, with 12 bases in the middle. CDR3 length equals 14 residues. CDR3 coding DNA: TGTGCCAGCAGCCAAGAGCCCCTTCAAGAGACCCAGTACTTC. Its protein product is CASSQEPLQETQYF.

V is TRBV5-5 and J is TRBJ2-1; 8 nucleotides line up with TRBD2. CDR1 and CDR2 (germline): SGHKS, YYEKEE (reference sequence). This CDR3 has 16 amino acids. V lost 2 bases and J lost 5; bases outside the gene matches: 9. The chain's CDR3 is CASSLFRGGTDNEQFF. DNA of the CDR3: TGTGCCAGCAGCTTATTTCGGGGGGGCACGGACAATGAGCAGTTCTTC.

This clonotype has only a few counts. The chain recombines TRBV19 with TRBJ1-1; TRBD1 matches at 8 bases. The CDR3 totals 17 residues. The V and J ends lost 5 bases and 5 bases, in that order; junction bases with no gene match: 16. CDR1 and CDR2 (germline): LNHDA, SQIVND (reference sequence). CDR3 sequence: CASSVTARGQGATEAFF. CDR3 sequence (DNA): TGTGCCAGTAGTGTCACGGCACGAGGGCAGGGGGCAACTGAAGCTTTCTTT.

V usage is TRBV6-4 and J usage is TRBJ2-1; D call uncertain. The CDR3 is made up of 15 amino acids. V lost 4 bases to trimming and J lost 0 bases, with 10 bases between them. Germline CDR1 is MRHNA and CDR2 is SNTAGT. CDR3 protein: CASSVTPGSYNEQFF. The CDR3 DNA reads TGTGCCAGCAGTGTAACCCCAGGCTCCTACAATGAGCAGTTCTTC.

The chain recombines TRBV10-3 with TRBJ2-2, with 12 nucleotides matching TRBD2. The junction had 6 bases not matched to a gene; V was cut back by 6 bases and J by 7 bases. In germline, CDR1 is ENHRY, CDR2 SYGVKD. CDR3 length: 15 residues. CDR3 sequence reads: CAIRRLAGDSGELFF. The DNA for the CDR3 is TGTGCCATCAGGCGACTAGCGGGGGACAGCGGGGAGCTGTTTTTT.

Only a few counts were recorded for this clonotype. V is TRBV2 and J is TRBJ2-5; perhaps TRBD2 as D (6 bases). The germline V gene encodes CDR1 SNHLY and CDR2 FYNNEI. With 7 bases removed from V and 4 bases from J, the gap between germline ends came to 16 bases. This CDR3 has 14 residues. CDR3 in amino acids: CASNPVGGVETQYF. The CDR3 DNA reads TGTGCCAGCAACCCGGTCGGCGGGGTAGAGACCCAGTACTTC.

This clonotype was found a few times. The chain combines TRBV7-9 with TRBJ1-2; weak D call: TRBD1 (5 bases). Trimming shortened V by 5 bases and J by 5 bases, and 18 bases separated the two germline ends. The CDR3 length is 15 residues. Per germline, CDR1 SEHNR and CDR2 FQNEAQ (reference sequence). The chain's CDR3 is CASSRKGTDPYGYTF. Here the CDR3 DNA reads TGTGCCAGCAGCCGAAAAGGGACGGACCCTTATGGCTACACCTTC. Looking up the rest from reference TRBV7-9 and TRBJ1-2 gives the full variable domain: DTGVSQNPRHKITKRGQNVTFRCDPISEHNRLYWYRQTLGQGPEFLTYFQNEAQLEKSRLLSDRFSAERPKGSFSTLEIQRTEQGDSAMYLCASSRKGTDPYGYTFGSGTRLTVV.

This clonotype was observed a handful of times. The chain uses TRBV9 and TRBJ2-2; possibly TRBD2 for D (5 bases). V lost 4 bases to trimming and J lost 7 bases, with 11 bases between them. The length of the CDR3 is 13 residues. Germline lookup yields CDR1 SGDLS and CDR2 YYNGEE. CDR3 sequence reads: CASSPSGNGELFF. In nucleotides, the CDR3 is TGTGCCAGCAGCCCGTCCGGGAACGGGGAGCTGTTTTTT.

The V gene is TRBV20-1, the J gene TRBJ1-5; tentative D call: TRBD1 (6 bases). V was pared by 1 base and J by 0 bases, with 13 bases between. CDR3 length: 16 residues. Germline CDR1 and CDR2: DFQATT and SNEGSKA (reference sequence). CDR3: CSARGPRGHSNQPQHF. CDR3 DNA: TGCAGTGCTAGAGGGCCCCGGGGGCATAGCAATCAGCCCCAGCATTTT.

The chain has TRBV28 and TRBJ2-7, with TRBD1 matching 10 bases. The CDR3 totals 13 residues. Germline V gene lookup returns CDR1 MDHEN and CDR2 SYDVKM. Trimming at V came to 8 bases and at J to 7 bases, leaving 8 bases not matched to a gene. This CDR3 is CASGGTGAWEQYV. In DNA, the CDR3 is TGTGCCAGCGGGGGGACAGGGGCCTGGGAGCAGTACGTC.

This rearrangement joins TRBV7-2 to TRBJ1-2, with TRBD1 identical over 9 bases. After removal of 5 bases from V and 7 bases from J, the junction contained 5 bases not matched to a gene. From germline, CDR1 is SGHTA and CDR2 FQGNSA. The CDR3 is made up of 13 amino acids. The CDR3 spells CASSLTGGLGYTF. The CDR3 DNA follows: TGTGCCAGCAGCCTAACAGGGGGCCTTGGCTACACCTTC.

This clonotype was observed a few times. J is TRBJ2-5 and V is TRBV7-2, with 10 bases identical to TRBD1. The CDR3 sequence is 16 residues long. CDR1 and CDR2 from the germline V gene are SGHTA and FQGNSA. Trimming removed 5 bases from V and 1 base from J; junction bases left unmatched: 7. The CDR3 nucleotides are TGTGCCAGCAGCCCTTATGACAGGGGGCCCCAAGAGACCCAGTACTTC. It specifies CASSPYDRGPQETQYF.

The genes are TRBV12-3 or TRBV12-4 and TRBJ2-1; D gene unclear. Trimming removed 2 bases at V and 14 bases at J, with 13 bases between. This CDR3 contains 12 residues. CDR3 amino acids: CASSLRPTEEFF. CDR3 coding DNA: TGTGCCAGCAGTTTAAGGCCTACGGAAGAGTTCTTC.

This clonotype was seen a handful of times. CDR3 protein: CASSYGGIPGNTIYF. The CDR3, as DNA: TGTGCCAGCAGTTATGGAGGGATACCTGGAAACACCATATATTTT. The rearrangement links TRBV6-6 to TRBJ1-3, with D uncertain. Trimming removed 3 bases from V and 2 bases from J, with 11 bases in between. Germline CDR1 reads MNHNY; CDR2 reads SVGAGI (reference sequence). The CDR3 spans 15 residues.

This clonotype was counted between two and nine times. The chain carries TRBV10-3 and TRBJ1-6; 7 nucleotides agree with TRBD1. The CDR3 loop spans 14 amino acids. CDR1 ENHRY and CDR2 SYGVKD come from the germline V gene. V shed 5 bases and J 3 bases; nucleotides not matched to a gene: 1. In nucleotides, the CDR3 is TGTGCCATCAGTTCAGGGGGCTATAATTCACCCCTCCACTTT. It translates to CAISSGGYNSPLHF.

This clonotype was observed a handful of times. J is TRBJ2-5 and V is TRBV7-9; 7 bases align to TRBD2. Unmatched junction bases numbered 8, after V lost 1 base and J lost 3 bases. Germline CDR1 SEHNR, CDR2 FQNEAQ (reference sequence). The CDR3 loop spans 16 amino acids. The CDR3 loop reads CASSLVLSAGEETQYF. In nucleotides, the CDR3 is TGTGCCAGCAGCTTAGTATTGTCGGCGGGGGAAGAGACCCAGTACTTC.

The rearrangement joins TRBV4-1 to TRBJ2-5, with TRBD2 as a possible D gene (5 bases). The CDR3 has 14 residues. Germline CDR1 is MGHRA and CDR2 is YSYEKL. Between the trimmed V and J ends, which lost 0 bases and 3 bases, there was a span of 8 bases. CDR3: CASSQESGKETQYF. The CDR3 DNA sequence: TGCGCCAGCAGCCAAGAATCCGGGAAAGAGACCCAGTACTTC.

This clonotype was seen a handful of times. The J gene is TRBJ2-2, the V gene TRBV5-1; D unresolved. The CDR3 contains 16 residues. In germline, CDR1 is SGHRS, CDR2 YFSETQ. Trimming took 5 bases from V and 0 from J, leaving 14 bases between them. The CDR3 DNA follows: TGCGCCAGCAGACAATCATCAGCCGCGAACACCGGGGAGCTGTTTTTT. Encoded protein: CASRQSSAANTGELFF.

This clonotype showed up just a few times. The J gene is TRBJ1-1, the V gene TRBV5-6; D uncertain. V dropped 7 bases and J dropped 3 bases, with 13 bases sitting between them. The germline gives CDR1 SGHDT, CDR2 YYEEEE. This CDR3 is 13 amino acids long. The CDR3 reads CASYLGPHTEAFF. In DNA form, the CDR3 reads TGTGCCAGCTACCTAGGGCCTCACACTGAAGCTTTCTTT.